This T cell receptor beta chain is drawn from a study of blood T cell repertoires in COVID-19. About the research overall: From the United States, Italy and Spain came samples of acute and convalescent COVID-19.

The table came from immunoSEQ multiplex PCR; TCRdb's copy has only in-frame clones and leaves some out. The sample includes 90,000 to 100,000 clones, about 80% of them seen just once. CDR1 MDHEN and CDR2 SYDVKM come from the germline V gene. Deletions cut 6 bases from V and 11 bases from J, with 25 bases between. The length of the CDR3 is 15 residues. V usage is TRBV28 and J usage is TRBJ1-1; no definite D call. Sequencing was carried out using peripheral blood. This receptor was taken from a man between 70 and 80 years old with acute or convalescent COVID-19. The CDR3 here is CASSMIGAGRGKAFF. The DNA of the CDR3 is TGTGCCAGCAGCATGATAGGAGCTGGACGGGGTAAGGCTTTCTTT.